This T cell receptor beta chain was recorded in a study of memory CD4+ T cells and cytomegalovirus serostatus. Study-level results: CD4+ memory repertoires contained about 40% of the roughly 160 reported CMV TCRbeta sequences. The CMV-associated TCR signature appears largely within the CD4+ memory repertoire.

CDR1 SGHTA and CDR2 FQGNSA come from the germline V gene. The V gene lost 7 bases and the J gene lost 2 bases, with 6 bases spanning the gap. This CDR3 is built from 11 residues. The repertoire was sequenced with immunoSEQ multiplex PCR; TCRdb's copy has only in-frame clones and lacks some. The sample yields roughly 84,000 clones, 80% seen once. The sort gate was single viable CD3+CD4+CD8-CD45RO+ cells for memory CD4+ T cells. This clone was picked up one time. Its antigen is currently unknown. This TCR was recovered from an adult in good health and CMV-seronegative. Sequencing used memory CD4+ T cells from blood. This chain connects TRBV7-2 to TRBJ2-7; no definite D call. The CDR3 protein is CASTSTYEQYF. The CDR3 nucleotides are TGTGCCAGCACCTCGACCTACGAGCAGTACTTC.